Below are 29 T cell receptor beta chains sequenced from a single sample in a study of control samples from healthy donors and cancer patients. Sequencing used immunoSEQ multiplex PCR; TCRdb keeps in-frame clones, though not all of them. The sample holds some 120,000 clones, roughly 90% seen once. Sequencing was carried out using blood. Every receptor here comes from a man aged 18 to 29 in good health.

This clone was picked up a small number of times. The V call is TRBV3-1 (or the pseudogene TRBV3-2), the J call TRBJ2-7; 7 nucleotides match TRBD1. The CDR3 runs 14 residues. V dropped 4 bases and J dropped 3; count of bases not matched to a gene: 6. The germline CDR1 and CDR2 sequences are LGHDT and YNNKEL (reference sequence). CDR3 coding DNA: TGTGCCAGCAGCCCTAACCCAGGGGGCTACGAGCAGTACTTC. Amino acid sequence: CASSPNPGGYEQYF.

The J gene is TRBJ2-5, the V gene TRBV28, with D hard to call. The CDR3 length is 10 residues. V gave up 6 bases and J gave up 5 bases, with 4 bases separating them. CDR1 is MDHEN and CDR2 is SYDVKM in the germline V gene. CDR3: CASRSETQYF. The CDR3 bases are TGTGCCAGCAGATCGGAGACCCAGTACTTC.

This sequence joins TRBV30 and TRBJ1-3; 9 bases are shared with TRBD1. Germline assignment: CDR1 GTSNPN and CDR2 SVGIG (reference sequence). The CDR3 totals 15 residues. The V and J ends lost 3 bases and 0 bases, in that order; junction bases with no gene match: 3. CDR3 coding DNA: TGTGCCTGGAGGGACAGGGGTTTCTCTGGAAACACCATATATTTT. It codes for CAWRDRGFSGNTIYF. Based on the CDR3 plus reference TRBV30 and TRBJ1-3, the full variable domain is SQTIHQWPATLVQPVGSPLSLECTVEGTSNPNLYWYRQAAGRGLQLLFYSVGIGQISSEVPQNLSASRPQDRQFILSSKKLLLSDSGFYLCAWRDRGFSGNTIYFGEGSWLTVV.

DNA for the CDR3: TGTGCCAGTAGTACCAGGGACGGTACCTACGAGCAGTACTTC. Amino acid sequence: CASSTRDGTYEQYF. The chain has TRBV19 and TRBJ2-7; either TRBD1 or TRBD2 may fit D (5 bases each). Germline V lookup: CDR1 LNHDA, CDR2 SQIVND (reference sequence). The CDR3 is made up of 14 amino acids. The V and J ends lost 4 bases and 2 bases respectively, with 12 bases between them.

This chain links TRBV7-9 with TRBJ1-2; D may be TRBD1 (6 bases). The germline gives CDR1 SEHNR, CDR2 FQNEAQ (reference sequence). The CDR3 has 16 residues. V was cut by 1 base and J by 4 bases, with 16 bases left in between. CDR3 residues: CASSLEGGQTLYGYTF. The CDR3 nucleotides read TGTGCCAGCAGCTTAGAGGGGGGACAAACTCTCTATGGCTACACCTTC.

The rearrangement joins TRBV6-5 to TRBJ2-7; 10 bases map to TRBD2. This CDR3 is 15 amino acids long. Germline V lookup: CDR1 MNHEY, CDR2 SVGAGI. The junction had 7 bases not matched to a gene; V was cut back by 6 bases and J by 2 bases. DNA for the CDR3: TGTGCCAGCAGCTTCCAAGGACTAGCGGCCTACGAGCAGTACTTC. This codes for CASSFQGLAAYEQYF.

CDR3 residues: CASSLNWREETQYF. CDR3 coding DNA: TGTGCCAGCAGCTTAAACTGGAGGGAAGAGACCCAGTACTTC. The rearrangement uses TRBV11-3 and TRBJ2-5; weak D call: TRBD2 (6 bases). The V end lost 2 bases, the J end lost 3 bases, and 10 bases lay between the germline ends. The CDR3 length is 14 residues. CDR1 and CDR2 (germline): SGHNT, YENEEA.

The gene calls are TRBV27 and TRBJ2-4, with 7 bases lining up with TRBD1. Germline values: CDR1 MNHEY, CDR2 SMNVEV (reference sequence). The length of the CDR3 is 16 residues. The V gene end was trimmed by 5 bases and the J gene end by 8 bases; junction bases not matched to a gene: 15. In DNA, the CDR3 is TGTGCCAGCAGTCTAAGACCCGACAGGGAATCACACATTCAGTACTTC. Its translation: CASSLRPDRESHIQYF.

The chain employs TRBV7-2 and TRBJ2-7; D is perhaps TRBD1 (6 bases). V gave up 5 bases and J gave up 0 bases, with 17 bases separating them. CDR1 SGHTA and CDR2 FQGNSA come from the germline V gene. The CDR3 is 16 amino acids. CDR3 bases: TGTGCCAGCAGCCTTTTGACAGGAAAAGCCTCCTACGAGCAGTACTTC. It is translated as CASSLLTGKASYEQYF.

The rearrangement joins TRBV9 to TRBJ2-1, with TRBD1 identical over 9 bases. Germline values: CDR1 SGDLS, CDR2 YYNGEE. Trimming removed 4 bases from V and 7 bases from J; junction bases left unmatched: 3. The CDR3 spans 13 residues. The CDR3 bases are TGTGCCAGCAGCCGGGACAGGGTAAATGAGCAGTTCTTC. Its protein is CASSRDRVNEQFF.

V and J are TRBV6-1 and TRBJ2-7; possible D gene TRBD2, 5 bases. Trimming took off 3 bases at V and 6 bases at J, with 9 bases between the two ends. Per germline, CDR1 MNHNS and CDR2 SASEGT. CDR3 length: 12 amino acids. CDR3 amino acids: CASSEGRAEQYF. The DNA of the CDR3 is TGTGCCAGCAGTGAGGGGAGAGCCGAGCAGTACTTC.

This chain uses TRBV5-1 with TRBJ2-3; 7 nucleotides agree with TRBD2. Germline V CDR1 and CDR2: SGHRS, YFSETQ. With V trimmed by 4 bases and J by 5 bases, 13 bases remained unmatched. The CDR3 totals 16 residues. This CDR3 reads CASSPGPSGDQDTQYF. In DNA form, the CDR3 reads TGCGCCAGCAGCCCGGGCCCTAGCGGAGACCAAGATACGCAGTATTTT.

This clone was detected once. CDR3 DNA: TGTGCCAGCAGCACCGGGACAGTAAATCAGCCCCAGCATTTT. It yields the protein CASSTGTVNQPQHF. The V and J genes are TRBV5-4 and TRBJ1-5; 7 positions match TRBD1. Germline V gives CDR1 SGHNT, CDR2 YYREEE (reference sequence). Trimming removed 4 bases from V and 4 bases from J; junction bases left unmatched: 5. The CDR3 contains 14 residues.

This clone was counted a single time. The chain has TRBV6-6 and TRBJ2-3; TRBD2 might be the D (6 bases). There are 14 residues in the CDR3. Germline V lookup: CDR1 MNHNY, CDR2 SVGAGI (reference sequence). V was shortened by 6 bases and J by 5 bases, with 15 bases between the two germline ends. CDR3 sequence reads: CASSLLALGDTQYF. The CDR3 region has the DNA TGTGCCAGCAGCCTACTAGCCCTAGGAGATACGCAGTATTTT.

This rearrangement joins TRBV24-1 to TRBJ1-2; D gene unclear. CDR1 KGHDR and CDR2 SFDVKD come from the germline V gene. Trimming shortened V by 4 bases and J by 1 base, and 6 bases separated the two germline ends. The CDR3 sequence is 13 residues long. The CDR3 here is CATSEGLNYGYTF. Here the CDR3 DNA reads TGTGCCACCAGTGAAGGGCTTAACTATGGCTACACCTTC.

The chain carries TRBV28 and TRBJ2-3, with TRBD1 matching over 9 bases. Per the germline V gene, CDR1 is MDHEN and CDR2 is SYDVKM. The CDR3 consists of 15 residues. J was trimmed by 3 bases and V by 10 bases; bases with no gene match: 11. The CDR3 is CATVPTGGRTDTQYF. DNA for the CDR3: TGTGCCACCGTCCCCACAGGGGGCAGGACAGATACGCAGTATTTT. Using reference TRBV28 and TRBJ2-3 for the parts outside the CDR3, the full variable domain is DVKVTQSSRYLVKRTGEKVFLECVQDMDHENMFWYRQDPGLGLRLIYFSYDVKMKEKGDIPEGYSVSREKKERFSLILESASTNQTSMYLCATVPTGGRTDTQYFGPGTRLTVL.

The rearrangement links TRBV30 to TRBJ2-4, with a weak D call TRBD1 (5 bases). This CDR3 region has 12 residues. V was clipped by 0 bases and J by 13 bases, with 13 bases between them. The germline CDR1 and CDR2 sequences are GTSNPN and SVGIG (reference sequence). Here the CDR3 DNA reads TGTGCCTGGAGTGTAAAGGGGTCCTTACAGTACTTC. Encoded protein: CAWSVKGSLQYF. Together with reference TRBV30 and TRBJ2-4, the CDR3 gives the full variable domain: SQTIHQWPATLVQPVGSPLSLECTVEGTSNPNLYWYRQAAGRGLQLLFYSVGIGQISSEVPQNLSASRPQDRQFILSSKKLLLSDSGFYLCAWSVKGSLQYFGAGTRLSVL.

The chain combines TRBV20-1 with TRBJ2-5, with no clear D. V dropped 3 bases and J dropped 0 bases, with 23 bases sitting between them. The germline gives CDR1 DFQATT, CDR2 SNEGSKA (reference sequence). There are 18 residues in the CDR3. The CDR3 DNA reads TGCAGTGCTAGTCTATGGGATCTACTACGACGATACCAAGAGACCCAGTACTTC. Translating gives CSASLWDLLRRYQETQYF.

The gene calls are TRBV14 and TRBJ2-1; 11 bases map to TRBD2. CDR1 and CDR2 (germline): SGHDN, FVKESK. V shed 4 bases, J shed 4 bases, and the junction held 18 bases outside the gene matches. The CDR3 runs 20 residues. CDR3 coding DNA: TGTGCCAGCAGCCCGGCAAAACGACTAGCGGGAATCGGAGCTTACAATGAGCAGTTCTTC. It codes for CASSPAKRLAGIGAYNEQFF.

The chain has TRBV30 and TRBJ1-1; D is ambiguous. The germline CDR1 and CDR2 sequences are GTSNPN and SVGIG (reference sequence). The CDR3 consists of 18 residues. V was pared by 3 bases and J by 0 bases, with 23 bases between. The CDR3 DNA sequence: TGTGCCTGGAGCCGACCTGCAGCTATGACGCTTTTGAACACTGAAGCTTTCTTT. Translation gives CAWSRPAAMTLLNTEAFF.

The chain links TRBV28 to TRBJ2-5; 13 bases align to TRBD2. The germline gives CDR1 MDHEN, CDR2 SYDVKM. The CDR3 contains 17 residues. V was clipped by 6 bases and J by 4 bases; unmatched bases: 11. This CDR3 reads CASSTRGLAGVGETQYF. As DNA, the CDR3 is TGTGCCAGCAGCACAAGAGGACTAGCGGGAGTCGGAGAGACCCAGTACTTC.

This chain links TRBV9 with TRBJ2-5, with D perhaps TRBD2 (6 bases). CDR1 is SGDLS, CDR2 YYNGEE, per germline. The CDR3 has 15 residues. The V end was cut by 0 bases, the J end by 5 bases, with 14 bases between. CDR3 in DNA: TGTGCCAGCAGCGTAGCCGGCGGGGCGGGGGAGACCCAGTACTTC. It specifies CASSVAGGAGETQYF.

This clone appeared once. The rearrangement joins TRBV25-1 to TRBJ2-7; no definite D call. CDR1 is MGHDK and CDR2 is SYGVNS in the germline V gene. Between the trimmed V and J ends, which lost 2 bases and 2 bases, there was a span of 16 bases. The CDR3 covers 16 residues. The CDR3 loop is CASSETSGSLTYEQYF. The CDR3, as DNA: TGTGCCAGCAGTGAAACCTCCGGGTCTTTAACCTACGAGCAGTACTTC.

The rearrangement joins TRBV11-2 to TRBJ2-7, with a possible D match to TRBD1 (7 bases). CDR1 is SGHAT and CDR2 is FQNNGV in the germline V gene. The CDR3 extends over 18 amino acids. Trimming took 5 bases from V and 4 from J, leaving 27 bases between them. The CDR3 sequence is CASSPYRGRDGSTYEQYF. The CDR3 coding sequence is TGTGCCAGCAGCCCATATAGGGGGCGGGACGGATCGACATACGAGCAGTACTTC.

The V and J genes are TRBV7-2 and TRBJ2-1, with 9 positions matching TRBD2. In germline, CDR1 is SGHTA, CDR2 FQGNSA. The CDR3 contains 15 residues. V gave up 4 bases and J gave up 7 bases; unmatched junction bases: 8. CDR3 in amino acids: CASSSSGTFINEQFF. The CDR3 nucleotides are TGTGCCAGCAGCTCTAGCGGGACATTCATAAATGAGCAGTTCTTC.

This chain uses TRBV28 with TRBJ2-7; D perhaps matches TRBD2 (6 bases). CDR1 is MDHEN, CDR2 SYDVKM, per germline. V lost 5 bases, J lost 2 bases, and 19 bases lay in between. This CDR3 contains 16 residues. The CDR3 region has the DNA TGTGCCAGCAGTGGTGGATACAGGACTACCACCTACGAGCAGTACTTC. Residues: CASSGGYRTTTYEQYF.

The chain combines TRBV5-1 with TRBJ2-3; D ambiguous. The CDR3 consists of 14 residues. The V end was cut by 1 base, the J end by 2 bases, with 8 bases between. Germline V gene lookup returns CDR1 SGHRS and CDR2 YFSETQ. The CDR3 loop reads CASSLNYFTDTQYF. In DNA form, the CDR3 reads TGCGCCAGCAGCTTGAATTACTTCACAGATACGCAGTATTTT. The complete variable domain, with remaining parts taken from reference TRBV5-1 and TRBJ2-3, reads KAGVTQTPRYLIKTRGQQVTLSCSPISGHRSVSWYQQTPGQGLQFLFEYFSETQRNKGNFPGRFSGRQFSNSRSEMNVSTLELGDSALYLCASSLNYFTDTQYFGPGTRLTVL.

This clone was seen once. The genes are TRBV3-1 (or the pseudogene TRBV3-2) and TRBJ2-1; 7 positions match TRBD2. This CDR3 comprises 15 residues. After removal of 5 bases from V and 4 bases from J, the junction contained 8 bases not matched to a gene. Germline V CDR1 and CDR2: LGHDT, YNNKEL (reference sequence). The CDR3 loop is CASSGRDYHYNEQFF. The CDR3 nucleotides are TGTGCCAGCAGCGGAAGGGACTACCATTACAATGAGCAGTTCTTC.

The gene calls are TRBV2 and TRBJ2-3; the match to TRBD1 covers 8 bases. V shed 6 bases and J 1 base; nucleotides not matched to a gene: 6. Germline CDR1 is SNHLY and CDR2 is FYNNEI. The CDR3 consists of 15 residues. The CDR3 coding sequence is TGTGCCAGCAGCCAGGGGGCGCGGGGCACAGATACGCAGTATTTT. It is translated as CASSQGARGTDTQYF.